Listed below are T cell receptor beta chains from one sample, sequenced in a study of T cells after yellow fever vaccination. TCRdb re-analysed the 5' RACE reads in MiXCR, keeping a single row per CDR3 protein. The table lists about 400,000 distinct CDR3 sequences, approximately 5.7% of them singletons. This specimen was PBMCs, taken 5 days after the yellow fever booster vaccination. Receptors were obtained from a young man who received the YFV17D yellow fever vaccine. The CDR3 runs from the conserved cysteine through the conserved F or W. A D gene is named only where the DNA matches it firmly. Not all rows give a size; the values are once, few, many and, for expanded clones, a class.

d_call,v_call,clone_size,j_call,cdr3_aa,cdr3_nt
NA,TRBV7-2,many,TRBJ2-5,CASSLTRDQETQYF,TGTGCCAGCAGCTTAACTCGGGATCAAGAGACCCAGTACTTC
TRBD2,TRBV10-2,few,TRBJ2-7,CASSDTKRGAYEQYF,TGCGCCAGCAGTGATACAAAGCGGGGGGCCTACGAGCAGTACTTC
TRBD2,TRBV7-2,few,TRBJ2-5,CAGTRASGLQETQYF,TGTGCCGGGACCAGAGCTAGCGGTCTCCAAGAGACCCAGTACTTC
NA,TRBV4-3,many,TRBJ2-3,CASSSGGYTDTQYF,TGCGCCAGCAGCTCGGGCGGGTATACAGATACGCAGTATTTT
NA,TRBV14,few,TRBJ2-6,CASSQADGWPYSGANVLTF,TGTGCCAGCAGCCAAGCCGATGGGTGGCCCTACTCTGGGGCCAACGTCCTGACTTTC
NA,TRBV20-1,few,TRBJ2-3,CSVPDSLTDTQYF,TGCAGTGTTCCCGACAGTCTCACAGATACGCAGTATTTT
NA,TRBV12-3/TRBV12-4,NA,TRBJ2-3,CTFCFTSSGRSKDTQYF,TGTACCTTCTGTTTTACTTCGTCGGGCAGGTCGAAGGATACGCAGTATTTT
TRBD1,TRBV6-2/TRBV6-3,NA,TRBJ2-7,CASSYGQGATYEQYF,TGTGCCAGCAGTTATGGACAGGGGGCAACCTACGAGCAGTACTTC
NA,TRBV5-6,few,TRBJ2-1,CASRARVGNEQFF,TGTGCCAGCAGGGCACGGGTAGGCAATGAGCAGTTCTTC
NA,TRBV11-2,once,TRBJ1-4,CASSPSVIGNEKLFF,TGTGCCAGCAGCCCTTCCGTGATCGGGAATGAAAAACTGTTTTTT
TRBD1,TRBV20-1,NA,TRBJ2-7,CSARVPGQGLEQYF,TGCAGTGCTAGAGTGCCGGGACAGGGGCTTGAGCAGTACTTC
NA,TRBV5-1,NA,TRBJ2-2,CASSSRAGHTGELFF,TGCGCCAGCAGCTCCCGGGCAGGGCACACCGGGGAGCTGTTTTTT
TRBD1,TRBV4-3,NA,TRBJ1-3,CASSQEKGQGRGNTIYF,TGCGCCAGCAGCCAAGAGAAAGGACAGGGTCGGGGAAACACCATATATTTT
NA,TRBV7-2,many,TRBJ2-7,CASSSDRRSSYEQYF,TGTGCCAGCAGCTCCGACAGGCGAAGCTCCTACGAGCAGTACTTC
TRBD2,TRBV6-1,many,TRBJ2-3,CASRRLAGGSTDTQYF,TGTGCCAGCAGGCGGCTAGCGGGAGGGAGCACAGATACGCAGTATTTT
NA,TRBV6-2/TRBV6-3,NA,TRBJ1-5,CASSGLRGPSNQPQHF,TGTGCCAGCAGCGGTCTTCGGGGGCCGAGCAATCAGCCCCAGCATTTT
TRBD2,TRBV3-1,once,TRBJ2-1,CASGQDLAGEYNEQFF,TGTGCCAGCGGCCAAGATTTAGCGGGGGAATACAATGAGCAGTTCTTC